A selection of T cell receptor beta chains follows, all from one sample in a study of cytomegalovirus exposure and HLA in healthy donors. Libraries were prepared by immunoSEQ multiplex PCR; TCRdb keeps only in-frame clonotypes and omits some of them. The sample holds about 160,000 clones; more than 70% are singletons and the top ten take around 6.5%. The sequencing sample was made of PBMCs. The receptors stem from a male donor in good health and CMV-seropositive. The CDR3 runs from the conserved cysteine through the conserved F or W. D genes are given only for firm matches. Where a row states a size, it is once, few, many or the class of an expanded clone; other rows omit it.

v_gene	d_gene	j_gene	abundance	CDR3nt	CDR3aa
TRBV4-1	.	TRBJ1-4	.	TGCGCCAGCAGCCCATCGCCCGGACAGCTTGAAAAACTGTTTTTT	CASSPSPGQLEKLFF
TRBV7-8	.	TRBJ1-6	.	TGTGCCAGCAGCTCGAAGTTAGCCTCGAGCTCCTATAATTCACCCCTCCACTTT	CASSSKLASSSYNSPLHF
TRBV19	.	TRBJ1-5	.	TGTGCCAGTAGTATCGCACTTTATAGCAATCAGCCCCAGCATTTT	CASSIALYSNQPQHF
TRBV19	.	TRBJ2-7	.	TGTGCCAGTAGTATAGGATTTGGACACGTCTACGAGCAGTACTTC	CASSIGFGHVYEQYF
TRBV2	TRBD1	TRBJ1-2	few	TGTGCCAACCTCCGGGACAGGGGGAGAGGCTACACCTTC	CANLRDRGRGYTF
TRBV7-2	.	TRBJ1-6	.	TGTGCCAGCAACAGGGCAAAAATTACCCGAAGCTCCTATAATTCACCCCTCCACTTT	CASNRAKITRSSYNSPLHF
TRBV27	.	TRBJ2-5	.	TGTGCCAGCAGAGATACCGGGACTGAGGAGACCCAGTACTTC	CASRDTGTEETQYF
TRBV7-6	TRBD1	TRBJ1-6	.	TGTGCCAGCAGCTTAGGCGGACAGGGGTCTTCACCCCTCCACTTT	CASSLGGQGSSPLHF
TRBV10-3	.	TRBJ2-3	.	TGTGCCATCACCCGTGAGGGGGGCACAGATACGCAGTATTTT	CAITREGGTDTQYF
TRBV29-1	TRBD1	TRBJ2-2	few	TGCAGCGGCAGACCCGGGACAGGAAACACCGGGGAGCTGTTTTTT	CSGRPGTGNTGELFF
TRBV6-1	TRBD1	TRBJ1-2	.	TGTGCCAGCAGTGCCCGGCTGGACAGGAACTATGGCTACACCTTC	CASSARLDRNYGYTF
TRBV19	.	TRBJ2-7	.	TGTGCCAGTAGTACCTCATTTGAATCGGGCTACGAGCAGTACTTC	CASSTSFESGYEQYF
TRBV9	.	TRBJ1-2	.	TGTGCCAGCAGCCGGGGGGGGGCCAGTGGCTACACCTTC	CASSRGGASGYTF
TRBV19	TRBD1	TRBJ1-5	.	TGTGCCAGTAGTAGGACAGGGGAAGGCAATCAGCCCCAGCATTTT	CASSRTGEGNQPQHF
TRBV7-9	TRBD2	TRBJ2-7	.	TGTGCCAGCAGCCCCAGCGGGAGCTCCTACGAGCAGTACTTC	CASSPSGSSYEQYF
TRBV7-6	TRBD2	TRBJ2-1	few	TGTGCCAGCAGCTCGTTACGCCAAAGCGGGAGGGGGGCCAATGAGCAGTTCTTC	CASSSLRQSGRGANEQFF
TRBV11-3	TRBD1	TRBJ1-2	.	TGTGCCAGCAGCTCCGACAGGGAGATTGGCTACACCTTC	CASSSDREIGYTF
TRBV11-2	TRBD1	TRBJ2-6	.	TGTGCCAGCACCCGGACAGGCAACTCTGGGGCCAACGTCCTGACTTTC	CASTRTGNSGANVLTF
TRBV5-1	.	TRBJ2-7	.	TGCGCCAGCAGCTTGGAGGGGGTCAGGGGCTACGAGCAGTACTTC	CASSLEGVRGYEQYF
TRBV6-5	.	TRBJ1-2	.	TGTGCCAGCAGCGCCGAGGGTCAGCTCTATGGCTACACCTTC	CASSAEGQLYGYTF
TRBV29-1	.	TRBJ1-1	.	TGCAGCGTTGATGGTCGCCTACTGAACACTGAAGCTTTCTTT	CSVDGRLLNTEAFF
TRBV27	.	TRBJ1-2	.	TGTGCCAGCAGTTTAACGCCCGGGGGTAGTCCCTATGGCTACACCTTC	CASSLTPGGSPYGYTF
TRBV6-6	TRBD1	TRBJ2-7	.	TGTGCCAGCAGTGCCGGGACAGCCTCCTACGAGCAGTACTTC	CASSAGTASYEQYF
TRBV19	.	TRBJ1-1	few	TGTGCCAGTAGTATGACGGGGGAGAACACTGAAGCTTTCTTT	CASSMTGENTEAFF
TRBV7-9	.	TRBJ1-2	.	TGTGCCAGCAGCTCCGGACCGGGGGATGGCTACACCTTC	CASSSGPGDGYTF
TRBV29-1	.	TRBJ2-7	.	TGCAGCGTTGAGGTCGGGTCCTACGAGCAGTACTTC	CSVEVGSYEQYF
TRBV18	TRBD1	TRBJ2-2	.	TGTGCCAGCTCACCACCTGGGACAGGGACCACCGGGGAGCTGTTTTTT	CASSPPGTGTTGELFF
TRBV7-8	.	TRBJ2-3	.	TGTGCCAGCAGCTGGCGGGGAGATACGCAGTATTTT	CASSWRGDTQYF
TRBV10-3	TRBD2	TRBJ2-3	once	TGTGCCATCAGTGAGCAGTCTAGCGGGAGGGCAGATACGCAGTATTTT	CAISEQSSGRADTQYF
TRBV9	TRBD1	TRBJ2-7	.	TGTGCCAGCAGCGTAGCCCGGACAGGCACAACCTACGAGCAGTACTTC	CASSVARTGTTYEQYF
TRBV5-1	TRBD1	TRBJ1-3	.	TGCGCCAGCAGCTTTACAGGGGACTCTGGAAACACCATATATTTT	CASSFTGDSGNTIYF
TRBV19	TRBD1	TRBJ2-2	few	TGTGCCAGTAGTCGAATCCGGGACAGGGACACCGGGGAGCTGTTTTTT	CASSRIRDRDTGELFF
TRBV18	TRBD1	TRBJ2-7	.	TGTGCCAGCTCACCACGGGACAGGTCGACCTACGAGCAGTACTTC	CASSPRDRSTYEQYF
TRBV10-3	.	TRBJ2-3	.	TGTGCCATCAAACCCTCTAGCATTGCAGATACGCAGTATTTT	CAIKPSSIADTQYF
TRBV11-2	.	TRBJ2-7	.	TGTGCCAGCAGCGCCCGGACTGGCGCTCGCTACGAGCAGTACTTC	CASSARTGARYEQYF
TRBV9	TRBD1	TRBJ1-3	.	TGTGCCAGCAGCGGGACAGGGCTACCCGCCATATATTTT	CASSGTGLPAIYF
TRBV6-5	.	TRBJ1-2	.	TGTGCCAGCACCCTAACAGGATATGGCTACACCTTC	CASTLTGYGYTF
TRBV28	.	TRBJ2-7	.	TGTGCCAGCAGTGCCGGGAGTAGGTACGAGCAGTACTTC	CASSAGSRYEQYF
TRBV6-5	TRBD1	TRBJ1-5	few	TGTGCCAGCAGTTACTCGACAGGGACGGATCAGCCCCAGCATTTT	CASSYSTGTDQPQHF
TRBV28	.	TRBJ2-7	once	TGTGCCAGCAGTTTAGGGGGCAGCCCCTGGGACGAGCAGTACTTC	CASSLGGSPWDEQYF
TRBV9	TRBD1	TRBJ1-4	.	TGTGCCAGCAGCGTAGAAGGGGGCCTGGGGGCTAATGAAAAACTGTTTTTT	CASSVEGGLGANEKLFF